The 30 T cell receptor beta chains below were found in one sample sequenced in a study of shared clonotypes between healthy human individuals (dated by TCRdb to 2018 to 2020). The library came from the immunoSEQ multiplex PCR assay. TCRdb took this table from immuneACCESS and kept in-frame rearrangements with V and J called. Such tables lack part of the clones; where checked against another copy, unresolved V genes explain under half of the gap, and the rest is unexplained. A total of some 1,400,000 clones appear in this sample, around 97% of them only once. The ten largest clones represent more than 0.9% of the sample. What was sequenced was naive CD4+ T cells sorted from blood. The cell subset or site tag for this specimen amounts to: CD45RA+ positively selected. The receptors derive from a man aged 30-40 years in good health.

The rearrangement uses TRBV21-1 and TRBJ1-5. TRBV21-1 is tagged as a pseudogene. The CDR3 has 16 residues. The CDR3 loop reads CASSKRDKGGGQPQHF. The CDR3 coding sequence is TGTGCCAGCAGCAAAAGGGACAAGGGGGGAGGGCAGCCCCAGCATTTT.

V and J are TRBV7-9 and TRBJ1-1; D uncertain. CDR3 length: 16 residues. With 5 bases removed from V and 3 bases from J, the gap between germline ends came to 19 bases. CDR1 SEHNR and CDR2 FQNEAQ come from the germline V gene (reference sequence). The CDR3 protein is CASSLPGLSGDTEAFF. DNA of the CDR3: TGTGCCAGCAGCCTCCCCGGACTGTCCGGGGACACTGAAGCTTTCTTT. The entire variable domain, with the rest obtained from reference TRBV7-9 and TRBJ1-1, is as follows: DTGVSQNPRHKITKRGQNVTFRCDPISEHNRLYWYRQTLGQGPEFLTYFQNEAQLEKSRLLSDRFSAERPKGSFSTLEIQRTEQGDSAMYLCASSLPGLSGDTEAFFGQGTRLTVV.

V is TRBV28 and J is TRBJ1-2; 8 nucleotides match TRBD1. The CDR3 spans 12 residues. Germline V gene sequence: CDR1 MDHEN, CDR2 SYDVKM. V trimming: 11 bases; J trimming: 4 bases; junction bases outside the gene matches: 6. The CDR3 here is CASGGSGYGYTF. CDR3 sequence (DNA): TGTGCCTCAGGGGGCAGCGGCTATGGCTACACCTTC.

The chain links TRBV4-1 to TRBJ2-5, with D tentatively TRBD1 (5 bases). Germline V gives CDR1 MGHRA, CDR2 YSYEKL. V lost 4 bases, J lost 4 bases, and 10 bases lay in between. This CDR3 region has 13 residues. The CDR3 region has the DNA TGCGCCAGCAGCCCAGGGTTTCTAGAGACCCAGTACTTC. As protein: CASSPGFLETQYF.

This rearrangement joins TRBV7-3 to TRBJ2-3; TRBD2 aligns across 9 bases. CDR1 is SGHTA and CDR2 is FQGTGA in the germline V gene. V trimming: 5 bases; J trimming: 0 bases; junction bases outside the gene matches: 6. CDR3 size: 16 residues. Here the CDR3 DNA reads TGTGCCAGCAGCCCAATAGCGGGAGAGAGCACAGATACGCAGTATTTT. The encoded protein is CASSPIAGESTDTQYF.

The chain carries TRBV5-1 and TRBJ2-3; D perhaps matches TRBD1 (6 bases). Trimming stripped 1 base from V and 0 bases from J, with 9 bases between. CDR1 and CDR2 from the germline V gene are SGHRS and YFSETQ. This CDR3 comprises 15 residues. CDR3 sequence reads: CASSLMGHSTDTQYF. CDR3 bases: TGCGCCAGCAGCTTGATGGGACATAGCACAGATACGCAGTATTTT.

This chain connects TRBV6-5 to TRBJ1-5; D perhaps matches TRBD1 (6 bases). The CDR3 has 14 residues. V was clipped by 6 bases and J by 6 bases, with 15 bases between them. Germline V CDR1 and CDR2: MNHEY, SVGAGI. Written as DNA, the CDR3 is TGTGCCAGCAGGCGGGGGGCGGATATTCAGCCCCAGCATTTT. As protein: CASRRGADIQPQHF.

The rearrangement joins TRBV11-3 to TRBJ2-1, with 8 nucleotides matching TRBD2. Unmatched junction bases numbered 9, after V lost 1 base and J lost 7 bases. Germline V gene lookup returns CDR1 SGHNT and CDR2 YENEEA. The CDR3 has 16 amino acids. The CDR3 bases are TGTGCCAGCAGCTTAGGGAACGGGAGGGGCGTAAATGAGCAGTTCTTC. Protein product: CASSLGNGRGVNEQFF.

The chain has TRBV28 and TRBJ2-1; TRBD1 aligns across 7 bases. V shed 2 bases and J 15 bases; nucleotides not matched to a gene: 7. The length of the CDR3 is 12 residues. Germline V lookup: CDR1 MDHEN, CDR2 SYDVKM. The CDR3 DNA reads as TGTGCCAGCAGTTTAATCCGACAGGGTTTGTTCTTC. Residues: CASSLIRQGLFF.

The chain joins TRBV19 to TRBJ2-1, with no clear D. Trimming removed 10 bases at V and 5 bases at J, with 21 bases between. CDR3 length equals 15 residues. Germline V CDR1 and CDR2: LNHDA, SQIVND (reference sequence). The CDR3 reads CAIQKGGRDNNEQFF. The CDR3 DNA is TGTGCCATCCAAAAAGGTGGGCGAGATAACAATGAGCAGTTCTTC.

This clone was seen once. CDR3 nucleotides: TGTGCCAGCAGTGAAGGCGGGAGTGGGTACCTAAACCTAGCCAAAAACATTCAGTACTTC. It specifies CASSEGGSGYLNLAKNIQYF. V gene TRBV2 combines with J gene TRBJ2-4; 7 nucleotides match TRBD2. The CDR3 has 20 residues. Germline CDR1 SNHLY, CDR2 FYNNEI. The V segment lost 1 base and the J segment 0 bases; nucleotides outside the gene matches: 15.

In its sample, this clone was seen a few times. This rearrangement joins TRBV18 to TRBJ2-1, with TRBD2 matching over 10 bases. Germline CDR1 KGHSH, CDR2 LQKENI. V lost 5 bases and J lost 1; bases outside the gene matches: 2. This CDR3 is built from 15 residues. CDR3: CASSTTSGSYNEQFF. The CDR3 coding sequence is TGTGCCAGCTCAACGACTAGCGGGTCCTACAATGAGCAGTTCTTC.

In this sample, this clone turned up once. The chain carries TRBV29-1 and TRBJ1-1; D call uncertain. Germline V gene lookup returns CDR1 SQVTM and CDR2 ANQGSEA. The CDR3 spans 14 residues. V shed 3 bases and J shed 2 bases, with 13 bases lying between them. The CDR3 nucleotides read TGCAGCGTTGAGTCTGGTAGCGTAAACACTGAAGCTTTCTTT. Protein sequence: CSVESGSVNTEAFF.

J is TRBJ2-1 and V is TRBV15; D not certain. The germline V gene encodes CDR1 LNHNV and CDR2 YYDKDF (reference sequence). V lost 4 bases to trimming and J lost 0 bases, with 1 base between them. The CDR3 covers 12 residues. This CDR3 reads CATSTSYNEQFF. The CDR3 nucleotides read TGTGCCACCAGCACCTCCTACAATGAGCAGTTCTTC. The entire variable domain, with the rest obtained from reference TRBV15 and TRBJ2-1, is as follows: DAMVIQNPRYQVTQFGKPVTLSCSQTLNHNVMYWYQQKSSQAPKLLFHYYDKDFNNEADTPDNFQSRRPNTSFCFLDIRSPGLGDTAMYLCATSTSYNEQFFGPGTRLTVL.

This chain links TRBV7-6 with TRBJ2-5; 7 nucleotides align to TRBD2. In germline, CDR1 is SGHVS, CDR2 FNYEAQ. The junction had 9 bases not matched to a gene; V was cut back by 0 bases and J by 8 bases. The CDR3 consists of 15 residues. CDR3 sequence reads: CASSLAAGTIITQYF. DNA for the CDR3: TGTGCCAGCAGCTTAGCGGCCGGGACTATAATAACCCAGTACTTC. Complete variable domain (other parts from reference TRBV7-6 and TRBJ2-5): GAGVSQSPRYKVTKRGQDVALRCDPISGHVSLYWYRQALGQGPEFLTYFNYEAQQDKSGLPNDRFSAERPEGSISTLTIQRTEQRDSAMYRCASSLAAGTIITQYFGPGTRLLVL.

The chain's CDR3 is CASMSPKNQPQHF. The DNA of the CDR3 is TGTGCCAGTATGTCGCCAAAGAATCAGCCCCAGCATTTT. The chain couples TRBV19 to TRBJ1-5, with D unresolved. The ends were cut back, 7 bases at V and 4 bases at J, with 11 bases in the middle. The CDR3 is 13 amino acids. Per the germline V gene, CDR1 is LNHDA and CDR2 is SQIVND (reference sequence). Full variable domain (remainder filled in from reference TRBV19 and TRBJ1-5): DGGITQSPKYLFRKEGQNVTLSCEQNLNHDAMYWYRQDPGQGLRLIYYSQIVNDFQKGDIAEGYSVSREKKESFPLTVTSAQKNPTAFYLCASMSPKNQPQHFGDGTRLSIL.

This clone occurred once. This rearrangement joins TRBV6-4 to TRBJ1-1; 9 nucleotides agree with TRBD1. After removal of 5 bases from V and 3 bases from J, the junction contained 4 bases not matched to a gene. Germline CDR1 and CDR2: MRHNA and SNTAGT. The CDR3 loop spans 14 amino acids. The CDR3 sequence: CASSRTGADTEAFF. Written as DNA, the CDR3 is TGTGCCAGCAGTAGGACAGGGGCGGACACTGAAGCTTTCTTT.

J is TRBJ1-1 and V is TRBV28; the D is unclear. V was shortened by 6 bases and J by 11 bases, with 13 bases between the two germline ends. This CDR3 has 11 amino acids. Germline V gene sequence: CDR1 MDHEN, CDR2 SYDVKM. The CDR3 loop is CASSLGRRAFF. CDR3 bases: TGTGCCAGCAGCCTCGGCCGGAGGGCTTTCTTT. The full variable domain, in which reference TRBV28 and TRBJ1-1 provide the parts outside the CDR3, is DVKVTQSSRYLVKRTGEKVFLECVQDMDHENMFWYRQDPGLGLRLIYFSYDVKMKEKGDIPEGYSVSREKKERFSLILESASTNQTSMYLCASSLGRRAFFGQGTRLTVV.

The gene calls are TRBV18 and TRBJ1-5, with D unclear. Trimming left V 1 base short and J 4 bases short, with 8 bases between. The V gene's germline CDR1 is KGHSH and CDR2 LQKENI. This CDR3 comprises 14 residues. CDR3 loop: CASSPQTVNQPQHF. The CDR3 region has the DNA TGTGCCAGCTCACCACAGACTGTTAATCAGCCCCAGCATTTT.

The table lists this clone with a count of one. The CDR3 here is CASTAKPGQRNEKLFF. The CDR3 DNA reads TGTGCCAGCACCGCAAAGCCGGGACAACGTAATGAAAAACTGTTTTTT. This chain connects TRBV27 to TRBJ1-4, with D possibly TRBD1 on 6 matching bases. V lost 7 bases and J 4 bases, leaving 19 bases between the germline ends. This CDR3 region has 16 residues. CDR1 and CDR2 (germline): MNHEY, SMNVEV (reference sequence).

The chain joins TRBV4-3 to TRBJ2-7, with 10 bases aligning to TRBD1. V dropped 4 bases and J dropped 2; count of bases not matched to a gene: 2. The CDR3 covers 14 residues. Germline V CDR1 and CDR2: LGHNA, YSLEER. CDR3 in amino acids: CASSRDRGTYEQYF. CDR3 DNA sequence: TGCGCCAGCAGCCGGGACAGGGGTACCTACGAGCAGTACTTC.

J is TRBJ2-1 and V is TRBV10-3; D perhaps matches TRBD2 (6 bases). The CDR3 is 11 residues long. Germline V lookup: CDR1 ENHRY, CDR2 SYGVKD. Trimming stripped 6 bases from V and 8 bases from J, with 8 bases between. CDR3 loop: CAIRGGDEQFF. The DNA for the CDR3 is TGTGCCATCAGAGGCGGGGATGAGCAGTTCTTC.

The chain couples TRBV29-1 to TRBJ2-1; TRBD2 matches at 8 bases. This CDR3 region has 19 residues. The junction had 24 bases not matched to a gene; V was cut back by 7 bases and J by 4 bases. The germline CDR1 and CDR2 sequences are SQVTM and ANQGSEA. The CDR3 DNA follows: TGCAGCGCTAACCGCCGAGCCACCCACCAGCGGGAGAGGTACAATGAGCAGTTCTTC. This gives the protein CSANRRATHQRERYNEQFF.

The V and J genes are TRBV28 and TRBJ1-2; the D is unclear. The CDR3 is 12 amino acids. In germline, CDR1 is MDHEN, CDR2 SYDVKM. Trimming took 4 bases from V and 3 from J, leaving 6 bases between them. CDR3 in amino acids: CASSWGDYGYTF. The DNA for the CDR3 is TGTGCCAGCAGTTGGGGAGACTATGGCTACACCTTC.

The chain employs TRBV5-1 and TRBJ2-5; D ambiguous. V was trimmed by 2 bases and J by 2 bases, leaving 10 bases between them. The CDR3 runs to 14 residues. Germline V lookup: CDR1 SGHRS, CDR2 YFSETQ. CDR3 sequence: CASSFGYDQETQYF. CDR3 bases: TGCGCCAGCAGCTTTGGGTACGATCAAGAGACCCAGTACTTC.

The chain joins TRBV5-4 to TRBJ1-2; 8 bases map to TRBD1. The CDR3 covers 14 residues. Germline assignment: CDR1 SGHNT and CDR2 YYREEE (reference sequence). V dropped 3 bases and J dropped 4; count of bases not matched to a gene: 5. This CDR3 reads CASSSGGAVYGYTF. The CDR3 DNA sequence: TGTGCCAGCAGCTCAGGGGGCGCGGTCTATGGCTACACCTTC.

The table lists this clone with a count of one. The chain has TRBV9 and TRBJ2-7; TRBD2 matches 14 bases. Germline lookup yields CDR1 SGDLS and CDR2 YYNGEE. The CDR3 loop spans 15 amino acids. Unmatched junction bases numbered 4, after V lost 3 bases and J lost 5 bases. The DNA of the CDR3 is TGTGCCAGCAGCGAGACTAGCGGGAGGGTCCACGAGCAGTACTTC. It codes for CASSETSGRVHEQYF.

The rearrangement joins TRBV18 to TRBJ2-4, with D possibly matching TRBD2 (5 bases). CDR3 size: 16 residues. Per germline, CDR1 KGHSH and CDR2 LQKENI. V was trimmed by 1 base and J by 3 bases, leaving 13 bases between them. CDR3 coding DNA: TGTGCCAGCTCACCACTAGAAGGGAGTGTCAAAAACATTCAGTACTTC. This encodes CASSPLEGSVKNIQYF.

The rearrangement links TRBV6-5 to TRBJ2-3; 8 nucleotides align to TRBD2. After removal of 7 bases from V and 4 bases from J, the junction contained 7 bases not matched to a gene. The CDR3 covers 14 residues. Germline CDR1 is MNHEY and CDR2 is SVGAGI. Here the CDR3 reads CASTDAGRADTQYF. CDR3 bases: TGTGCCAGCACCGACGCCGGGAGGGCAGATACGCAGTATTTT.

The V call is TRBV5-4, the J call TRBJ1-5; D remains ambiguous. V was clipped by 0 bases and J by 4 bases, with 11 bases between them. This CDR3 is built from 15 residues. The V gene's germline CDR1 is SGHNT and CDR2 YYREEE (reference sequence). In DNA, the CDR3 is TGTGCCAGCAGCTTGGGATTGGGAGCAAATCAGCCCCAGCATTTT. Translated, it gives CASSLGLGANQPQHF.